This T cell receptor beta chain stems from a study of blood T cell repertoires in COVID-19. The V segment lost 6 bases and the J segment 3 bases; nucleotides outside the gene matches: 18. Germline assignment: CDR1 SGHAT and CDR2 FQNNGV. The CDR3 is made up of 19 amino acids. The data were produced by immunoSEQ multiplex PCR, yet TCRdb's version contains in-frame clones alone and is incomplete. The table records over 200,000 clones, just under 90% of them present only once. The sequence derives from a young man with COVID-19, enrolled during active disease. The sample comprised peripheral blood. J is TRBJ2-1 and V is TRBV11-2, with 9 bases fitting TRBD1. CDR3 sequence: CASRTGTGRRAGLYNEQFF. As DNA, the CDR3 is TGTGCCAGCAGGACCGGGACAGGGAGGAGGGCGGGACTCTACAATGAGCAGTTCTTC.